This T cell receptor (beta chain) was retrieved from a study of T-cell reconstitution after alpha-beta-depleted transplantation in children. This clonotype has more than one count but fewer than ten. The TCRbeta library incorporated unique molecular identifiers. One entry per CDR3 protein, called by TCRdb with MiXCR from the PCR reads. The sample contains 450,000 to 500,000 distinct CDR3 sequences, around 12% of which appear only once. Trimming took 2 bases from V and 1 from J, leaving 4 bases between them. The CDR3 consists of 13 residues. The chain links TRBV12-3 or TRBV12-4 to TRBJ2-3; D uncertain. The sample was PBMCs from the stem cell graft donor, taken from the stem cell graft. This clonotype originated in a human donor who donated a stem cell graft to a child with combined immunodeficiency. CDR3 in amino acids: CASSLKRTDTQYF. CDR3 DNA sequence: TGTGCCAGCAGTTTAAAGCGCACAGATACGCAGTATTTT.